This T cell receptor (beta chain) is drawn from a study of cytomegalovirus exposure and HLA in healthy donors. Across the whole study: The same platform was used for the 90 to 150 validation repertoires and the roughly 640 first-cohort repertoires, a later analysis reported.

This clone came up once. Its antigen is undetermined. Sequenced by immunoSEQ multiplex PCR; TCRdb stores in-frame clones only, minus some. The table shows a few hundred thousand clones, with approximately 83% occurring only once. Regarding the study as a whole: Specificity for CMV antigens was confirmed in vitro for three of the CMV-associated chains. Whilst most TCR sequences proved rare, a subset of public TCRs occurred across many donors.

The roughly 120-subject validation cohort, separate from the 666-subject first cohort, included the donors. The V and J ends lost 4 bases and 6 bases respectively, with 7 bases between them. This CDR3 has 11 residues. Germline V gene sequence: CDR1 SQVTM, CDR2 ANQGSEA. Sequencing was done on a sample of PBMCs. This clonotype was sampled from a woman in her late teens or twenties in good health and CMV-seronegative. The chain has TRBV29-1 and TRBJ2-1, with no clear D. The CDR3 reads CSVGRVNEQFF. The CDR3 DNA sequence: TGCAGCGTTGGAAGAGTCAATGAGCAGTTCTTC.